This T cell receptor beta chain was observed in a study of identical twins. TCRdb processed the 5' RACE reads anew with MiXCR; each CDR3 protein has one entry. The profile covers about 520,000 distinct CDR3 sequences, with 22% appearing a single time and 0.75% to 0.95% taken by the ten largest. CDR3 length equals 13 residues. Trimming took off 3 bases at V and 1 base at J, with 7 bases between the two ends. Germline V gives CDR1 SGHTA, CDR2 FQGNSA. Whole-study findings and limits: High-abundance cord blood beta clonotypes had fewer insertions; memory repertoires showed none.

A note on this clonotype: What it recognizes is unknown.

The sample was also reused in another study, on T cells expressing NK-cell markers. As that report states: Of the CD8+ T cell pool in six donors, roughly 1.0-8% was accounted for by dominant NKG2C+ clonotypes. These clonotypes additionally ranked first within the CD3+CD56-NKG2C+ fraction of a handful of donors. Whether expanded NKG2C+ T cell clones were HCMV specific stayed uncertain.

The source of this sequence is a woman younger than 30 in good health. The rearrangement uses TRBV7-2 and TRBJ2-7; D not resolved. The specimen sequenced was CD4+ T cells sorted from blood. The CDR3 region has the DNA TGTGCCAGCAGCTTTAAGTATTCCTACGAGCAGTACTTC. It yields the protein CASSFKYSYEQYF.